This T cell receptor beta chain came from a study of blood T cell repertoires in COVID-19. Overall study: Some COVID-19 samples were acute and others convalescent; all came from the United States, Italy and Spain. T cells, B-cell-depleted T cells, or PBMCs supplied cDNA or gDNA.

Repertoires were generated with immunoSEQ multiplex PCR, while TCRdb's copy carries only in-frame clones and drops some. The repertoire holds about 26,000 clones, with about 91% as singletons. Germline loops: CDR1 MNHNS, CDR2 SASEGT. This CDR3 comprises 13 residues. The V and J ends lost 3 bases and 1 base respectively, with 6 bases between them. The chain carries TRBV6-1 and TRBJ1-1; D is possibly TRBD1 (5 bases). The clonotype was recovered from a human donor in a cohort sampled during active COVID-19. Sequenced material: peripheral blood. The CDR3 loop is CASSEGGNTEAFF. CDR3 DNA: TGTGCCAGCAGTGAGGGGGGGAACACTGAAGCTTTCTTT.